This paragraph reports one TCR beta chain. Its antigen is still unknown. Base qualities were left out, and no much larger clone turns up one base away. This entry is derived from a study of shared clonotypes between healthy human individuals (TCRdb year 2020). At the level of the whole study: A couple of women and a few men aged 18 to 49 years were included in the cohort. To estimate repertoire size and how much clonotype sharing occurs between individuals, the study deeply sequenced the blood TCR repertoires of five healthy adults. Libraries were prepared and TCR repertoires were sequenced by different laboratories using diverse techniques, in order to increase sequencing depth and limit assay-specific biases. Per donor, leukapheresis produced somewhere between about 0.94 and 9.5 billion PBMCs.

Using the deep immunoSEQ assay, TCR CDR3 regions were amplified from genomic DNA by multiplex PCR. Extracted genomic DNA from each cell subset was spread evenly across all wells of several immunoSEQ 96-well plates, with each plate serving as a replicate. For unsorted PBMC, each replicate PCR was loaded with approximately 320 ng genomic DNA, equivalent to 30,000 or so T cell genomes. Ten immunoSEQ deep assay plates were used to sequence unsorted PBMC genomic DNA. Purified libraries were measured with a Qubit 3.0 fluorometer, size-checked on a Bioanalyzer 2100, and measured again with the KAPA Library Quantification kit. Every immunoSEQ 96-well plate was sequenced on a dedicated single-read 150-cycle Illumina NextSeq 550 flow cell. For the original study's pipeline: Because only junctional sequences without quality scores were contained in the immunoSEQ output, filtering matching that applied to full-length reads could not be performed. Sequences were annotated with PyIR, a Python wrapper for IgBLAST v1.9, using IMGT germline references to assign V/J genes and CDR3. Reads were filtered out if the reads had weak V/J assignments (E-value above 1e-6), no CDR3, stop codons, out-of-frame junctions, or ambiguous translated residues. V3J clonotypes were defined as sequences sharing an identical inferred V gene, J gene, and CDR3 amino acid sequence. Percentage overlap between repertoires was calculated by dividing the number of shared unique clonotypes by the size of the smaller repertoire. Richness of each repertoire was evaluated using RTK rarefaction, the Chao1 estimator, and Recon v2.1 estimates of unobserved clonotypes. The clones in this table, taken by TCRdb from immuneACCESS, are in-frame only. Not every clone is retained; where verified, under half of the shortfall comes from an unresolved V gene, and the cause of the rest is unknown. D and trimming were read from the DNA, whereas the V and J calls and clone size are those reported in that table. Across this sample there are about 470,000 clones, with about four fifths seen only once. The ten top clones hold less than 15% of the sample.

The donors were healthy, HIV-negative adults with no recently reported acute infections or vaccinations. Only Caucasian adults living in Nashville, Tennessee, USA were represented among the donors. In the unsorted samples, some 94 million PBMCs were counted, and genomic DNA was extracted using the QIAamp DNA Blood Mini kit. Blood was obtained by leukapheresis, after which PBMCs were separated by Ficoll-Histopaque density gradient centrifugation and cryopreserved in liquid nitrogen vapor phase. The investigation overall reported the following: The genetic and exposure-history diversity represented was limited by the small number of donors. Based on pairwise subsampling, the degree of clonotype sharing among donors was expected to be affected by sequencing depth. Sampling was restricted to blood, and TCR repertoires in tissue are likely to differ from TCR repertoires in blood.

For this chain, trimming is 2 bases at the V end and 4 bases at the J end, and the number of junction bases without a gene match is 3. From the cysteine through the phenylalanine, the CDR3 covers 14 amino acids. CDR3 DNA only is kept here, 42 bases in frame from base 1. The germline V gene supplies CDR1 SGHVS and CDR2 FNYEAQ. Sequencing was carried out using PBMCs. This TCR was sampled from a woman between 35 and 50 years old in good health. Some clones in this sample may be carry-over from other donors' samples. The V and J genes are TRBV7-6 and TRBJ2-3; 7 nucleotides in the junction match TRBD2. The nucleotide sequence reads TGTGCCAGCAGCTTACTGGGGAGGGCAGATACGCAGTATTTT. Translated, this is CASSLLGRADTQYF.